The 28 T cell receptor beta chains in this list originate from one sample, sequenced in a study of Graves' ophthalmopathy and Graves' hyperthyroidism. RNA transcripts provided the template for amplifying TCR beta CDR3 regions. The library came from an HTBI-primed first-round RT-PCR and a second-round multiplex PCR. Each CDR3 protein gets one entry after TCRdb re-called the multiplex PCR reads with MiXCR. This table has about 240,000 distinct CDR3 sequences, roughly 50% appearing once. Sequenced material: peripheral blood. These receptors were collected from an adult man with Graves' ophthalmopathy.

The chain recombines TRBV9 with TRBJ1-6, with TRBD1 as a possible D gene (6 bases). Per the germline V gene, CDR1 is SGDLS and CDR2 is YYNGEE. Between the trimmed V and J ends, which lost 2 bases and 5 bases, there was a span of 11 bases. The CDR3 length is 15 residues. The CDR3 loop is CASSVNTGNNSPLHF. In DNA form, the CDR3 reads TGTGCCAGCAGCGTCAACACAGGGAATAATTCACCCCTCCACTTT.

With respect to this clonotype: One end of the junction does not line up with germline, which may come from a read error. In nucleotides, the CDR3 is TGTGCCAGCAGCCGAGTAGGGTACACTGAAGCTTTCTTT. Encoded protein: CASSRVGYTEAFF. This rearrangement joins TRBV5-1 to TRBJ1-1; the D is unclear. This CDR3 has 13 residues. The germline CDR1 and CDR2 sequences are SGHRS and YFSETQ.

This sequence joins TRBV10-3 and TRBJ1-6; 7 bases fit TRBD1. This CDR3 has 15 residues. Germline-derived CDR1 and CDR2 are ENHRY and SYGVKD. Trimming at V came to 10 bases and at J to 9 bases, leaving 15 bases not matched to a gene. The CDR3 loop is CASTGETGFGSPLHF. The CDR3 DNA follows: TGTGCCAGCACGGGAGAGACAGGGTTTGGTTCACCCCTCCACTTT.

The chain joins TRBV2 to TRBJ2-5; possibly TRBD2 for D (5 bases). The CDR3 length is 12 residues. Germline loops: CDR1 SNHLY, CDR2 FYNNEI. With 8 bases removed from V and 2 bases from J, the gap between germline ends came to 9 bases. CDR3 amino acids: CASRLAQETQYF. For the CDR3, the DNA is TGTGCCAGCCGGCTAGCTCAAGAGACCCAGTACTTC.

This sequence joins TRBV12-3 or TRBV12-4 and TRBJ2-3; possibly TRBD2 for D (6 bases). The V gene lost 10 bases and the J gene lost 3 bases, with 14 bases spanning the gap. The CDR3 is 13 residues long. The CDR3 coding sequence is TGTGCCATCAGGGATCTAGCGACAGATACGCAGTATTTT. Amino acid sequence: CAIRDLATDTQYF.

The chain combines TRBV5-1 with TRBJ1-1; 7 nucleotides align to TRBD1. Germline CDR1 reads SGHRS; CDR2 reads YFSETQ. V trimming: 3 bases; J trimming: 7 bases; junction bases outside the gene matches: 6. The CDR3 sequence is 13 residues long. In nucleotides, the CDR3 is TGCGCCAGCAGCTCTTCACAGGGGAATGAAGCTTTCTTT. Its protein product is CASSSSQGNEAFF.

A single count supports this clonotype. The chain links TRBV20-1 to TRBJ2-7, with a weak D call TRBD2 (6 bases). CDR3 size: 12 residues. In germline, CDR1 is DFQATT, CDR2 SNEGSKA (reference sequence). The V end lost 8 bases, the J end lost 7 bases, and 18 bases lay between the germline ends. CDR3 DNA: TGCAGTACTGGGAGGCTAGCGAGGGAGCAGTACTTC. Translating it yields CSTGRLAREQYF.

This clonotype was recorded at least ten times. V is TRBV9 and J is TRBJ1-2; D might be TRBD1 (6 bases). CDR1 and CDR2 from the germline V gene are SGDLS and YYNGEE. V lost 4 bases and J lost 3, with 16 bases in between. CDR3 length: 15 residues. The CDR3 nucleotides read TGTGCCAGCAGCCCCGGCATAGGGGGTGACTATGGCTACACCTTC. Translation gives CASSPGIGGDYGYTF.

V and J are TRBV5-6 and TRBJ2-7; TRBD1 aligns across 10 bases. Per the germline V gene, CDR1 is SGHDT and CDR2 is YYEEEE. This CDR3 contains 15 residues. V lost 0 bases, J lost 4 bases, and 4 bases stayed unmatched. In DNA, the CDR3 is TGTGCCAGCAGCTTGGAGGGACAGGGGAGGTACGAGCAGTACTTC. Translation: CASSLEGQGRYEQYF.

There are a few counts of this clonotype. The rearrangement links TRBV24-1 to TRBJ2-6; D not certain. V lost 5 bases to trimming and J lost 4 bases, with 5 bases between them. CDR1 KGHDR and CDR2 SFDVKD come from the germline V gene. The CDR3 has 13 amino acids. CDR3 bases: TGTGCCACCAGTGCTCGCGGGGCCAACGTCCTGACTTTC. Translation gives CATSARGANVLTF.

The chain couples TRBV7-9 to TRBJ2-7, with TRBD2 identical over 7 bases. CDR1 is SEHNR, CDR2 FQNEAQ, per germline (reference sequence). CDR3 length: 14 residues. V was pared by 1 base and J by 4 bases, with 4 bases of the junction left unmatched. DNA of the CDR3: TGTGCCAGCAGCTTAGGCGGGAGAGTTTACGAGCAGTACTTC. Its translation: CASSLGGRVYEQYF.

This clonotype was detected a few times. This chain joins TRBV10-2 and TRBJ1-5, with no clear D. The CDR3 consists of 14 residues. Between the trimmed V and J ends, which lost 5 bases and 3 bases, there was a span of 11 bases. Germline values: CDR1 WSHSY, CDR2 SAAADI. The CDR3 reads CASSSGSSNQPQHF. Written as DNA, the CDR3 is TGCGCCAGCAGTTCCGGGTCTTCCAATCAGCCCCAGCATTTT.

This clonotype was found a few times. The gene calls are TRBV2 and TRBJ2-5; 10 bases align to TRBD2. From germline, CDR1 is SNHLY and CDR2 FYNNEI. J was trimmed by 2 bases and V by 10 bases; bases with no gene match: 10. This CDR3 spans 15 amino acids. This chain's CDR3 is CATDRASGRQETQYF. CDR3 nucleotide sequence: TGTGCCACCGACCGAGCTAGCGGGAGACAAGAGACCCAGTACTTC.

In its sample, this clonotype was seen a few times. J is TRBJ1-2 and V is TRBV29-1, with 9 bases fitting TRBD1. V trimming: 6 bases; J trimming: 4 bases; junction bases outside the gene matches: 9. Germline CDR1 is SQVTM and CDR2 is ANQGSEA. This CDR3 comprises 14 residues. CDR3 nucleotides: TGCAGCGTGAGGGGACAGGGCCTCTCCTATGGCTACACCTTC. Amino acids: CSVRGQGLSYGYTF. The variable domain in full, completed from reference TRBV29-1 and TRBJ1-2, reads SAVISQKPSRDICQRGTSLTIQCQVDSQVTMMFWYRQQPGQSLTLIATANQGSEATYESGFVIDKFPISRPNLTFSTLTVSNMSPEDSSIYLCSVRGQGLSYGYTFGSGTRLTVV.

This clonotype was counted a single time. V and J are TRBV12-3 or TRBV12-4 and TRBJ2-3; D unclear. The CDR3 runs to 13 residues. Trimming pared 5 bases from V and 5 bases from J, leaving 11 bases between. The CDR3 sequence: CASSDEDGDTQYF. CDR3 nucleotides: TGTGCCAGCAGTGACGAGGATGGAGATACGCAGTATTTT.

The table lists this clonotype with a few counts. This rearrangement joins TRBV7-3 to TRBJ2-5; D might be TRBD1 (5 bases). From germline, CDR1 is SGHTA and CDR2 FQGTGA. V shed 2 bases and J shed 2 bases, with 12 bases lying between them. This CDR3 is 15 amino acids long. The CDR3 sequence is CASSLVGALQETQYF. The CDR3 nucleotides are TGTGCCAGCAGCTTAGTTGGGGCTTTACAAGAGACCCAGTACTTC.

This clonotype was recorded many times. The chain employs TRBV10-3 and TRBJ2-6; TRBD1 matches at 12 bases. Germline CDR1 ENHRY, CDR2 SYGVKD. The CDR3 contains 16 residues. CDR3 sequence reads: CVTAGQGAAGANVLTF. CDR3 DNA sequence: TGTGTCACGGCGGGACAGGGGGCTGCTGGGGCCAACGTCCTGACTTTC.

This clonotype came up a few times. The V call is TRBV7-8, the J call TRBJ2-7, with 11 positions matching TRBD1. Germline loops: CDR1 SGHVS, CDR2 FQNEAQ. The CDR3 length is 15 residues. The junction had 9 bases not matched to a gene; V was cut back by 2 bases and J by 9 bases. The CDR3 sequence is CASSLFRTGGVPQYF. Written as DNA, the CDR3 is TGTGCCAGCAGCTTATTTCGGACAGGGGGCGTTCCGCAGTACTTC.

In this sample, this clonotype turned up many times. The chain has TRBV25-1 and TRBJ1-2; D is unresolved. The V and J ends lost 1 base and 4 bases respectively, with 13 bases between them. The CDR3 extends over 15 amino acids. Germline values: CDR1 MGHDK, CDR2 SYGVNS. The CDR3 reads CASSEWEGGIYGYTF. CDR3 bases: TGTGCCAGCAGTGAATGGGAGGGCGGGATCTATGGCTACACCTTC.

The chain combines TRBV7-2 with TRBJ1-2; maybe TRBD1 (5 bases). Germline V gives CDR1 SGHTA, CDR2 FQGNSA. The germline V and J ends were trimmed by 5 bases and 8 bases, with 15 bases remaining between them. The CDR3 length is 13 residues. CDR3 loop: CASSQGLAGGYTF. Written as DNA, the CDR3 is TGTGCCAGCAGCCAGGGACTAGCGGGCGGCTACACCTTC.

The chain carries TRBV20-1 and TRBJ1-2; no definite D call. This CDR3 is built from 16 residues. V dropped 0 bases and J dropped 3 bases, with 17 bases sitting between them. The V gene's germline CDR1 is DFQATT and CDR2 SNEGSKA (reference sequence). The CDR3 coding sequence is TGCAGTGCTAGAGATCCAGAGCATGGTGTCTACTATGGCTACACCTTC. It codes for CSARDPEHGVYYGYTF.

The V gene is TRBV9, the J gene TRBJ2-7; no definite D call. This CDR3 spans 14 amino acids. Trimming stripped 0 bases from V and 1 base from J, with 8 bases between. Per germline, CDR1 SGDLS and CDR2 YYNGEE. CDR3 region: CASSVGAESYEQYF. The CDR3 coding sequence is TGTGCCAGCAGCGTAGGTGCAGAATCCTACGAGCAGTACTTC.

This clonotype occurred a few times. The chain uses TRBV2 and TRBJ1-2; tentative D call: TRBD1 (6 bases). V lost 2 bases and J 3 bases, leaving 10 bases between the germline ends. Germline-derived CDR1 and CDR2 are SNHLY and FYNNEI. The CDR3 runs to 14 residues. CDR3: CASSERGPYYGYTF. DNA of the CDR3: TGTGCCAGCAGTGAACGGGGGCCGTACTATGGCTACACCTTC.

This clonotype was seen more than once but under ten times. The V call is TRBV19, the J call TRBJ2-5; D is ambiguous. CDR1 and CDR2 from the germline V gene are LNHDA and SQIVND (reference sequence). V gave up 3 bases and J gave up 1 base, with 6 bases separating them. This CDR3 is built from 13 residues. The CDR3: CASSIPAQETQYF. CDR3 in DNA: TGTGCCAGTAGTATCCCAGCCCAAGAGACCCAGTACTTC.

In its sample, this clonotype was seen a few times. V gene TRBV5-1 combines with J gene TRBJ2-5; no definite D call. Trimming left V 5 bases short and J 2 bases short, with 4 bases between. Germline V gene lookup returns CDR1 SGHRS and CDR2 YFSETQ. The CDR3 runs to 11 residues. The CDR3 DNA reads TGCGCCAGCAGATCACAAGAGACCCAGTACTTC. Translation gives CASRSQETQYF. Looking up the rest from reference TRBV5-1 and TRBJ2-5 gives the full variable domain: KAGVTQTPRYLIKTRGQQVTLSCSPISGHRSVSWYQQTPGQGLQFLFEYFSETQRNKGNFPGRFSGRQFSNSRSEMNVSTLELGDSALYLCASRSQETQYFGPGTRLLVL.

The chain uses TRBV10-3 and TRBJ1-2, with D possibly matching TRBD1 (5 bases). Germline loops: CDR1 ENHRY, CDR2 SYGVKD. The CDR3 loop spans 15 amino acids. Trimming removed 0 bases at V and 7 bases at J, with 15 bases between. The DNA of the CDR3 is TGTGCCATCAGTGAGTCTGCGACAGTGCGCGGTGGCTACACCTTC. This sequence encodes CAISESATVRGGYTF.

This clonotype was counted between two and nine times. The J gene is TRBJ2-7, the V gene TRBV7-2; 7 nucleotides agree with TRBD1. With V trimmed by 5 bases and J by 3 bases, 7 bases remained unmatched. Germline V gives CDR1 SGHTA, CDR2 FQGNSA. CDR3 length equals 14 residues. The DNA of the CDR3 is TGTGCCAGCAGCCCCGGGACAGAAAGCTACGAGCAGTACTTC. This codes for CASSPGTESYEQYF.

This chain connects TRBV10-3 to TRBJ1-2; TRBD1 is a possible D gene (6 bases). The length of the CDR3 is 12 residues. Germline loops: CDR1 ENHRY, CDR2 SYGVKD. With 10 bases removed from V and 4 bases from J, the gap between germline ends came to 13 bases. The CDR3 DNA sequence: TGTGCCACCCAACGAGGGGGCTATGGCTACACCTTC. Residues: CATQRGGYGYTF.